These 14 T cell receptor beta chains came from one sample sequenced in a study of immune evolution from preneoplasia to lung adenocarcinoma. Here immunoSEQ multiplex PCR was the method, and the copy in TCRdb shows in-frame clones only, minus some. The data contain roughly 2,700 clones, around 86% of them singletons. Sequencing was carried out using FFPE adjacent normal lung tissue. These receptors originate from a person aged 55-85 years with lung adenocarcinoma.

The CDR3 bases are TGTGCCAGTAGTGAAACCCAAAATCAGCCCCAGCATTTT. Its protein product is CASSETQNQPQHF. The chain uses TRBV19 and TRBJ1-5, with no clear D. This CDR3 contains 13 residues. Trimming took off 5 bases at V and 4 bases at J, with 9 bases between the two ends. The germline V gene encodes CDR1 LNHDA and CDR2 SQIVND (reference sequence).

In this sample, this clone is large. Compared with germline, one end of the junction differs, possibly owing to a read error. This sequence joins TRBV5-1 and TRBJ2-1, with 11 bases that match TRBD2. This CDR3 has 16 amino acids. Per the germline V gene, CDR1 is SGHRS and CDR2 is YFSETQ. CDR3 nucleotide sequence: TGCTCCAGCAGCGACACTAGCGGGAGCTCCTACAATGAGCAGTTCTTC. Its protein product is CSSSDTSGSSYNEQFF.

The J gene is TRBJ2-5, the V gene TRBV11-2; TRBD1 might be the D (5 bases). The germline V gene encodes CDR1 SGHAT and CDR2 FQNNGV. This CDR3 is 14 amino acids long. Trimming removed 5 bases at V and 5 bases at J, with 15 bases between. In nucleotides, the CDR3 is TGTGCCAGCAGCGAACAGCAGGGAATGGAGACCCAGTACTTC. This codes for CASSEQQGMETQYF. Full variable domain (rest looked up from reference TRBV11-2 and TRBJ2-5): EAGVAQSPRYKIIEKRQSVAFWCNPISGHATLYWYQQILGQGPKLLIQFQNNGVVDDSQLPKDRFSAERLKGVDSTLKIQPAKLEDSAVYLCASSEQQGMETQYFGPGTRLLVL.

The chain employs TRBV6-5 and TRBJ2-2; the D gene is possibly TRBD1 (6 bases). The CDR3 loop spans 14 amino acids. Germline values: CDR1 MNHEY, CDR2 SVGAGI. Trimming removed 0 bases at V and 13 bases at J, with 15 bases between. DNA of the CDR3: TGTGCCAGCAGTTACTCGGGCAGGGGTGTTGCGCTGTTTTTT. It encodes CASSYSGRGVALFF.

This chain joins TRBV6-1 and TRBJ2-1; 8 positions match TRBD2. Trimming cost V 6 bases and J 5 bases; bases outside gene matches: 9. The CDR3 extends over 15 amino acids. Germline-derived CDR1 and CDR2 are MNHNS and SASEGT. CDR3 DNA: TGTGCCAGCAGACGATTAGCGGGAAGTAACAATGAGCAGTTCTTC. Protein: CASRRLAGSNNEQFF.

The rearrangement joins TRBV28 to TRBJ2-7; TRBD2 aligns across 13 bases. The CDR3 extends over 16 amino acids. In germline, CDR1 is MDHEN, CDR2 SYDVKM. V shed 5 bases, J shed 7 bases, and the junction held 11 bases outside the gene matches. CDR3 in DNA: TGTGCCAGCAGTCCGGAACTAGCGGGAGGGCCAGGGGAGCAGTACTTC. Translating gives CASSPELAGGPGEQYF.

This chain uses TRBV11-1 with TRBJ2-7; no clear D. The V and J ends lost 4 bases and 8 bases respectively, with 12 bases between them. CDR3 length: 12 amino acids. The germline gives CDR1 SGHAT, CDR2 FQDESV (reference sequence). CDR3 region: CASSYPASQQYF. CDR3 nucleotide sequence: TGTGCCAGCAGCTACCCAGCCAGCCAGCAGTACTTC. Drawing the rest from reference TRBV11-1 and TRBJ2-7, the complete variable domain is EAEVAQSPRYKITEKSQAVAFWCDPISGHATLYWYRQILGQGPELLVQFQDESVVDDSQLPKDRFSAERLKGVDSTLKIQPAELGDSAMYLCASSYPASQQYFGPGTRLTVT.

The V and J genes are TRBV7-9 and TRBJ2-1; 11 nucleotides agree with TRBD2. The CDR3 covers 15 residues. After removal of 5 bases from V and 6 bases from J, the junction contained 6 bases not matched to a gene. Per germline, CDR1 SEHNR and CDR2 FQNEAQ (reference sequence). The CDR3 reads CASSPTSGVFNEQFF. Here the CDR3 DNA reads TGTGCCAGCAGCCCGACTAGCGGGGTGTTCAATGAGCAGTTCTTC.

The V gene is TRBV2, the J gene TRBJ1-1; no reliable D call. V lost 2 bases and J lost 1, with 5 bases in between. The CDR3 is made up of 13 amino acids. Germline CDR1 and CDR2: SNHLY and FYNNEI. The CDR3 protein is CASSEQANTEAFF. DNA of the CDR3: TGTGCCAGCAGTGAACAGGCGAACACTGAAGCTTTCTTT.

Regarding this clone: At one of its ends the junction is not consistent with the germline gene, which may arise from a read error. The chain joins TRBV5-1 to TRBJ2-4; TRBD1 aligns across 8 bases. The CDR3 runs 17 residues. Per the germline V gene, CDR1 is SGHRS and CDR2 is YFSETQ. CDR3 amino acids: CSSSAGGQGIAKNIQYF. CDR3 bases: TGCTCCAGCAGCGCGGGTGGACAGGGCATTGCCAAAAACATTCAGTACTTC.

The chain links TRBV6-5 to TRBJ1-3; 10 positions match TRBD1. V shed 7 bases and J 6 bases; nucleotides not matched to a gene: 6. The CDR3 is made up of 14 amino acids. The germline gives CDR1 MNHEY, CDR2 SVGAGI. The CDR3 bases are TGTGCCAGCACTCCGGGACAGGGGAAAAACACCATATATTTT. Its protein is CASTPGQGKNTIYF.

The J gene is TRBJ1-3, the V gene TRBV9, with unresolved D. Trimming took off 3 bases at V and 0 bases at J, with 7 bases between the two ends. The CDR3 has 14 residues. Germline V CDR1 and CDR2: SGDLS, YYNGEE. This chain's CDR3 is CASSARDSGNTIYF. The CDR3 DNA sequence: TGTGCCAGCAGCGCACGGGACTCTGGAAACACCATATATTTT.

J is TRBJ1-1 and V is TRBV11-2; 7 bases agree with TRBD1. The CDR3 loop spans 14 amino acids. Germline CDR1 SGHAT, CDR2 FQNNGV. J lost 4 bases, V lost 4 bases, and 6 bases had no gene match. The chain's CDR3 is CASSSSTGLTEAFF. Written as DNA, the CDR3 is TGTGCCAGCAGCTCCTCGACAGGGCTCACTGAAGCTTTCTTT.

The V gene is TRBV28, the J gene TRBJ2-3; 11 bases agree with TRBD2. J lost 3 bases, V lost 3 bases, and 5 bases had no gene match. The CDR3 runs 16 residues. Germline V gives CDR1 MDHEN, CDR2 SYDVKM. This CDR3 is CASSLTSGIGTDTQYF. CDR3 in DNA: TGTGCCAGCAGTTTGACTAGCGGGATCGGGACAGATACGCAGTATTTT.